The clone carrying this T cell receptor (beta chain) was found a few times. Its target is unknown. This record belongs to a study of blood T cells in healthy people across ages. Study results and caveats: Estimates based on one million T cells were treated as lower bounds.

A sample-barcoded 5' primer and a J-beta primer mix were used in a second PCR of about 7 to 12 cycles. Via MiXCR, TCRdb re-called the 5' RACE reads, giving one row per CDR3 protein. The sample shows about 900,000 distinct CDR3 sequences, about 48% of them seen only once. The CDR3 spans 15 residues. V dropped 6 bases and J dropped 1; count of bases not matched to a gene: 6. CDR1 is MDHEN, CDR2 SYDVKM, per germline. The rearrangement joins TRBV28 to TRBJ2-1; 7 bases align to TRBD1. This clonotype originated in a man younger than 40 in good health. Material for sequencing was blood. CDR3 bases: TGTGCCAGCAGAGAGACCAGGGGGTCCTACAATGAGCAGTTCTTC. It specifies CASRETRGSYNEQFF.